This record covers a single T cell receptor beta chain. The table came from immunoSEQ multiplex PCR; TCRdb's copy has only in-frame clones and leaves some out. The table has around 84,000 clones, about 92% seen once. CDR1 and CDR2 (germline): SGHTA, FQGNSA. J gave up 9 bases and V 4 bases, and 10 bases lay outside the gene matches. CDR3 length equals 16 residues. The record originates from a study of technical replicates of blood from several donors. The TCR comes from a human donor in good health. V usage is TRBV7-2 and J usage is TRBJ2-1; the match to TRBD2 covers 12 bases. Sequencing was done on a sample of T cells isolated from PBMCs. CDR3 loop: CASSSRLAGDVTEQFF. The CDR3, as DNA: TGTGCCAGCAGCTCAAGACTAGCGGGAGACGTCACTGAGCAGTTCTTC.